A selection of T cell receptor beta chains follows, all from one sample in a study of Graves' ophthalmopathy and Graves' hyperthyroidism. Each CDR3 protein is one row after TCRdb ran MiXCR on the multiplex PCR reads. The sample includes about 420,000 distinct CDR3 sequences, over 20% of them seen just once. The specimen sequenced was peripheral blood. These receptors came from a woman aged 18-29 years with stable Graves' hyperthyroidism. CDR3s include the opening cysteine and the closing phenylalanine or tryptophan. Fields, in order: CDR3 DNA, CDR3 protein, J gene, clone size, V gene, D gene. The D gene is left open where the match is weak. A row's size may be missing; if present it is once, few, many or a size class.

DNA: TGCAGTGCTGCCCCCGTGGATACGACTAGCGGGAGAGGTACCGGGGAGCTGTTTTTT; CDR3: CSAAPVDTTSGRGTGELFF; J: TRBJ2-2; size: many; V: TRBV20-1; D: TRBD2
DNA: TGTGCCAGCACTTCCCTGGCCTCCCGAGCAGGCGGCTACGAGCAGTACTTC; CDR3: CASTSLASRAGGYEQYF; J: TRBJ2-7; size: NA; V: TRBV6-2/TRBV6-3; D: NA
DNA: TGCGCCAGCAGCCAGGACAGGGTCAACACCGGGGAGCTGTTTTTT; CDR3: CASSQDRVNTGELFF; J: TRBJ2-2; size: many; V: TRBV4-3; D: TRBD1
DNA: TGTGCCAGCAGCCGTTACCTTAGGGGAGACAACACTGAAGCTTTCTTT; CDR3: CASSRYLRGDNTEAFF; J: TRBJ1-1; size: NA; V: TRBV14; D: NA
DNA: TGTGCCAGCAGATATAGACAGGAAGCTTTCTTT; CDR3: CASRYRQEAFF; J: TRBJ1-1; size: NA; V: TRBV6-5; D: NA
DNA: TGCAGTGCTAGATCGCGGGACAGGGACATAACTGAAGCTTTCTTT; CDR3: CSARSRDRDITEAFF; J: TRBJ1-1; size: many; V: TRBV20-1; D: TRBD1
DNA: TGTGCCAGCAGTTTGAGGACCGCGGTGAAATATGGCTACACCTTC; CDR3: CASSLRTAVKYGYTF; J: TRBJ1-2; size: NA; V: TRBV12-3/TRBV12-4; D: NA
DNA: TGTGCCACCAGTGATACAAGGGTCCCCTACGAGCAGTACTTC; CDR3: CATSDTRVPYEQYF; J: TRBJ2-7; size: once; V: TRBV24-1; D: NA
DNA: TGTGTCAGCAGCTTAGCGGGAGGGGAAAACATTCAGTACTTC; CDR3: CVSSLAGGENIQYF; J: TRBJ2-4; size: NA; V: TRBV7-2; D: TRBD2
DNA: TGCAGCGTTGCAGCCTACGACAGGGCTTACGAGCAGTACTTC; CDR3: CSVAAYDRAYEQYF; J: TRBJ2-7; size: many; V: TRBV29-1; D: TRBD1
DNA: TGTGCCAGCAGTTCTGGGCTCGGGGGAGGGGACGACGAGACCCAGTACTTC; CDR3: CASSSGLGGGDDETQYF; J: TRBJ2-5; size: many; V: TRBV6-5; D: TRBD2
DNA: TGTGCCACCAGTGATTTTCTAATGGACGGAGGAGAGACCCAGTACTTC; CDR3: CATSDFLMDGGETQYF; J: TRBJ2-5; size: NA; V: TRBV24-1; D: NA
DNA: TGCGCCAGCAGCCAAGCGGATTCCTACGAGCAGTACTTC; CDR3: CASSQADSYEQYF; J: TRBJ2-7; size: many; V: TRBV4-3; D: NA
DNA: TGTGCCAGCAGTGAAGATGGGGGGGATCAGCCCCAGCATTTT; CDR3: CASSEDGGDQPQHF; J: TRBJ1-5; size: few; V: TRBV2; D: NA
DNA: TGTGCCAGCAACTCCTTGACAGGGGACAATCAGCCCCAGCATTTT; CDR3: CASNSLTGDNQPQHF; J: TRBJ1-5; size: few; V: TRBV28; D: TRBD1
DNA: TGTGCCAGTAGAGCGGAGACACTCACCCTATCGAACACTGAAGCTTTCTTT; CDR3: CASRAETLTLSNTEAFF; J: TRBJ1-1; size: many; V: TRBV19; D: NA
DNA: TGTGCCAGCAGCCTCTACGGGACGGAGGGGACTGAAGCTTTCTTT; CDR3: CASSLYGTEGTEAFF; J: TRBJ1-1; size: many; V: TRBV7-2; D: NA
DNA: TGTGCCAGCAGTGCAGCAGACTCTGGAAACACCATATATTTT; CDR3: CASSAADSGNTIYF; J: TRBJ1-3; size: NA; V: TRBV27; D: NA
DNA: TGTGCCAGCAGCTTAGGGGGACAGGAACAAACCTATGGCTACACCTTC; CDR3: CASSLGGQEQTYGYTF; J: TRBJ1-2; size: many; V: TRBV11-2; D: TRBD1
DNA: TGTGCCTGGAGTTTCGACTCTGGGGCCAACGTCCTGACTTTC; CDR3: CAWSFDSGANVLTF; J: TRBJ2-6; size: few; V: TRBV30; D: NA
DNA: TGTGCCAGCAGTCACAGGGTTCCCGGGGAGCTGTTTTTT; CDR3: CASSHRVPGELFF; J: TRBJ2-2; size: many; V: TRBV28; D: NA
DNA: TGCAGTGCTAGAGATCCGACAGACAGAAACACCATATATTTT; CDR3: CSARDPTDRNTIYF; J: TRBJ1-3; size: few; V: TRBV20-1; D: NA
DNA: TGCAGTGCTAGATCTAGCGGGACTAGGTTCTCTCTCGAGCAGTACTTC; CDR3: CSARSSGTRFSLEQYF; J: TRBJ2-7; size: NA; V: TRBV20-1; D: TRBD2
DNA: TGTGCCTGGAGTGTATTGGCCGGGGAGCTGTTTTTT; CDR3: CAWSVLAGELFF; J: TRBJ2-2; size: NA; V: TRBV30; D: NA